This entry lists 22 T cell receptor beta chains sequenced from one sample in a study of tumor-infiltrating lymphocytes in primary liver carcinoma. Extraction of RNA together with DNA used roughly 20-32 mg of unsorted bulk tissue. Reverse transcription of roughly 470 ng total RNA with a constant-region primer produced TCR beta cDNA. For TCR beta, libraries were produced by three nested multiplex PCR rounds using slightly modified ARM-PCR. Running 10 cycles apiece, the first two PCR rounds relied on TRBV1-TRBV30 forward primers together with a C-beta reverse primer. TCRdb re-analysed the multiplex PCR reads in MiXCR, keeping a single row per CDR3 protein. Of 100,000 to 150,000 distinct CDR3 sequences listed, 64% are singletons. The sequenced material came from liver tumor tissue from sampling region 3. Subset denoted: tumor region T3, left-lateral pole. These receptors were collected from a woman in her fifties or sixties with primary liver carcinoma and hepatitis B virus infection.

Remarks on this clonotype: At one boundary the junction diverges from the germline segment, which might be a read error. The CDR3 bases are TGTGCCAGTAGCTTACATTGGGGGGGACTAGCGGTCAATGAGCAGTTCTTC. Protein sequence: CASSLHWGGLAVNEQFF. This chain connects TRBV11-3 to TRBJ2-1; TRBD2 aligns across 11 bases. Germline V lookup: CDR1 SGHNT, CDR2 YENEEA. The CDR3 spans 17 residues.

The chain carries TRBV12-3 or TRBV12-4 and TRBJ1-1; D gene uncertain. The CDR3 runs 12 residues. V gave up 1 base and J gave up 7 bases, with 7 bases separating them. The CDR3 DNA sequence: TGTGCCAGCAGTTTAGTGAGGAGTGAAGCTTTCTTT. It is translated as CASSLVRSEAFF.

Remarks on this clonotype: A much larger clone differs from this one at a single base, so this may be a read error. This chain joins TRBV5-6 and TRBJ2-1; 9 bases map to TRBD2. The CDR3 contains 15 residues. Germline V CDR1 and CDR2: SGHDT, YYEEEE. Here the CDR3 DNA reads TGTGCCAGCAACTTGGCGGGAGGGGCCTACAATGAGCAGTTCTTC. Protein: CASNLAGGAYNEQFF.

With regard to this clonotype: A read error may be the cause here, since a much bigger clone is one base away. V usage is TRBV5-1 and J usage is TRBJ1-4; D possibly corresponds to TRBD1 (6 bases). Germline CDR1 reads SGHRS; CDR2 reads YFSETQ. Trimming took 9 bases from V and 7 from J, leaving 16 bases between them. There are 13 residues in the CDR3. The DNA for the CDR3 is TGCGCCAACAGGGAACGGGGGGCTGAAAAACTGTTTTTT. This gives the protein CANRERGAEKLFF.

In this sample, this clonotype turned up a few times. Germline is not matched at one junction end, which may reflect a read error. The chain combines TRBV4-1 with TRBJ2-1, with 9 bases aligning to TRBD2. Per the germline V gene, CDR1 is MGHRA and CDR2 is YSYEKL. This CDR3 comprises 14 residues. The CDR3 reads CASTLAGPYNKQFF. The CDR3 nucleotides are TGCGCCAGCACTCTAGCGGGGCCCTACAATAAGCAGTTCTTC.

For this clonotype: A read error is possible here, since a much larger clone lies one base away. CDR3: CTSGTGTYEQYF. The DNA for the CDR3 is TGTACCAGCGGGACAGGGACCTACGAGCAGTACTTC. V and J are TRBV5-6 and TRBJ2-7; 9 bases agree with TRBD1. CDR1 and CDR2 (germline): SGHDT, YYEEEE. This CDR3 contains 12 residues.

The CDR3 nucleotides read TGCAGTGCTAGACGCGGAGGGACAGCCTCCGCCAATCAGCCCCAGCATTTT. It is translated as CSARRGGTASANQPQHF. The V and J genes are TRBV20-1 and TRBJ1-5, with 7 bases fitting TRBD1. CDR1 and CDR2 (germline): DFQATT, SNEGSKA (reference sequence). The CDR3 is 17 amino acids. Trimming removed 2 bases from V and 3 bases from J; junction bases left unmatched: 13.

V is TRBV5-6 and J is TRBJ2-1, with no clear D. Per the germline V gene, CDR1 is SGHDT and CDR2 is YYEEEE. Trimming took off 0 bases at V and 7 bases at J, with 17 bases between the two ends. There are 16 residues in the CDR3. The CDR3 DNA is TGTGCCAGCAGCTTGGAGATTGGTATACTTTGGAATGAGCAGTTCTTC. This translates into CASSLEIGILWNEQFF.

The chain links TRBV11-2 to TRBJ2-7, with D hard to call. The CDR3 length is 12 residues. Germline CDR1 and CDR2: SGHAT and FQNNGV. V dropped 5 bases and J dropped 6 bases, with 11 bases sitting between them. The CDR3 here is CASSQIVIEQYF. CDR3 nucleotides: TGTGCCAGCAGCCAGATTGTCATCGAGCAGTACTTC.

Concerning this clonotype: This could be a read error, since a much larger clone is one nucleotide away. The chain recombines TRBV5-1 with TRBJ1-5; perhaps TRBD1 as D (5 bases). The V end was cut by 7 bases, the J end by 3 bases, with 11 bases between. The CDR3 has 13 amino acids. Germline CDR1 reads SGHRS; CDR2 reads YFSETQ. Here the CDR3 DNA reads TGCGCCAGCGGTCGGGACCTCAATCAGCCCCAGCATTTT. Its protein is CASGRDLNQPQHF.

Comments on this clonotype: Compared with germline, one end of the junction differs, possibly owing to a read error. The chain employs TRBV29-1 and TRBJ2-7; D is perhaps TRBD1 (7 bases). Germline-derived CDR1 and CDR2 are SQVTM and ANQGSEA. This CDR3 is built from 14 residues. This chain's CDR3 is CCVAGTAVTYEQYF. CDR3 coding DNA: TGCTGCGTTGCGGGGACAGCGGTAACATACGAGCAGTACTTC.

Notes on this clonotype: The junction does not match germline at one end; this may be a read error. V is TRBV19 and J is TRBJ1-5; D remains unclear. Germline loops: CDR1 LNHDA, CDR2 SQIVND (reference sequence). This CDR3 contains 15 residues. CDR3 loop: CASSFRKLGNQPQHF. The DNA of the CDR3 is TGTGCCAGTAGTTTCCGCAAGCTAGGAAATCAACCCCAGCATTTT.

This clonotype was observed a few times. The V gene is TRBV30, the J gene TRBJ2-7; the match to TRBD1 covers 10 bases. This CDR3 spans 17 amino acids. Trimming at V came to 0 bases and at J to 2 bases, leaving 10 bases not matched to a gene. Germline assignment: CDR1 GTSNPN and CDR2 SVGIG (reference sequence). The CDR3 protein is CAWSVLPGTGDPYEQYF. The CDR3 DNA reads as TGTGCCTGGAGTGTACTTCCCGGGACAGGGGATCCCTACGAGCAGTACTTC.

This clonotype showed up many times. CDR3 sequence (DNA): TGCGCCAGCACCTGGGGCAGCACAGATACGCAGTATTTT. Translation: CASTWGSTDTQYF. V is TRBV5-1 and J is TRBJ2-3, with a tentative D call TRBD1 (5 bases). Germline-derived CDR1 and CDR2 are SGHRS and YFSETQ. CDR3 size: 13 residues. V lost 6 bases to trimming and J lost 0 bases, with 8 bases between them.

On this clonotype: Relative to the germline gene, one junction end is altered; a read error may explain this. The chain combines TRBV4-2 with TRBJ2-1; D remains unclear. The CDR3 runs to 15 residues. Looked up from germline, CDR1 is LGHNA and CDR2 is YNFKEQ. Written as DNA, the CDR3 is TGTGCCACCAGCCAAGTTCCCAGCTCCTACAATGAGCAGTTCTTC. Translating gives CATSQVPSSYNEQFF.

CDR3 DNA: TGTGCCAGCAGCACACGCTCTGGGGCCAATGACCTGACTTTC. This sequence encodes CASSTRSGANDLTF. The chain links TRBV7-3 to TRBJ2-6, with D possibly matching TRBD1 (5 bases). The CDR3 covers 14 residues. Germline V lookup: CDR1 SGHTA, CDR2 FQGTGA. V lost 5 bases and J 15 bases, leaving 20 bases between the germline ends.

The chain carries TRBV4-2 and TRBJ2-1; 11 bases align to TRBD2. In germline, CDR1 is LGHNA, CDR2 YNFKEQ. With 7 bases clipped from V and 6 bases from J, the junction kept 8 bases outside the gene matches. This CDR3 is built from 15 residues. This CDR3 reads CASIRSGTSGNEQFF. The CDR3 DNA reads as TGTGCCAGCATCCGTTCCGGGACTAGCGGCAATGAGCAGTTCTTC.

In its sample, this clonotype is medium-sized. The V gene is TRBV11-2, the J gene TRBJ1-2; D is unclear. The germline V gene has CDR1 SGHAT and CDR2 FQNNGV. The ends were cut back, 2 bases at V and 11 bases at J, with 21 bases in the middle. This CDR3 is built from 15 residues. CDR3: CASSLLPYGEEKYTF. As DNA, the CDR3 is TGTGCCAGCAGCTTACTCCCCTATGGGGAAGAGAAGTACACCTTC.

This clonotype was recorded only once. The chain couples TRBV11-2 to TRBJ2-3; D may be TRBD1 or TRBD2 (5 bases each). The CDR3 has 16 amino acids. Germline V CDR1 and CDR2: SGHAT, FQNNGV. V lost 5 bases to trimming and J lost 8 bases, with 23 bases between them. CDR3 region: CASSHIPALGAGTQYF. The CDR3 nucleotides are TGTGCCAGCAGCCATATACCAGCACTCGGGGCGGGTACGCAGTATTTT. Based on the CDR3 plus reference TRBV11-2 and TRBJ2-3, the full variable domain is EAGVAQSPRYKIIEKRQSVAFWCNPISGHATLYWYQQILGQGPKLLIQFQNNGVVDDSQLPKDRFSAERLKGVDSTLKIQPAKLEDSAVYLCASSHIPALGAGTQYFGPGTRLTVL.

This chain joins TRBV5-1 and TRBJ2-2; 10 nucleotides agree with TRBD2. Trimming cost V 4 bases and J 5 bases; bases outside gene matches: 5. The CDR3 sequence is 15 residues long. Germline CDR1 and CDR2: SGHRS and YFSETQ. CDR3 bases: TGCGCCAGCAGCGGCAGCGGGAGGGGGACCGGGGAGCTGTTTTTT. Translation: CASSGSGRGTGELFF. The variable domain in full, completed from reference TRBV5-1 and TRBJ2-2, reads KAGVTQTPRYLIKTRGQQVTLSCSPISGHRSVSWYQQTPGQGLQFLFEYFSETQRNKGNFPGRFSGRQFSNSRSEMNVSTLELGDSALYLCASSGSGRGTGELFFGEGSRLTVL.

The chain employs TRBV5-1 and TRBJ2-7; TRBD1 agrees at 7 bases. There are 14 residues in the CDR3. Trimming at V came to 4 bases and at J to 2 bases, leaving 6 bases not matched to a gene. Germline CDR1 reads SGHRS; CDR2 reads YFSETQ. CDR3 loop: CASSVTGVPYEQYF. CDR3 coding DNA: TGCGCCAGCAGCGTTACAGGGGTACCCTACGAGCAGTACTTC.

The chain is built from TRBV7-9 and TRBJ2-3; weak D call: TRBD1 (6 bases). Germline V gene data show CDR1 as SEHNR and CDR2 as FQNEAQ (reference sequence). The V and J ends lost 8 bases and 6 bases respectively, with 15 bases between them. The CDR3 is 13 amino acids. The CDR3 region is CASCPYRADTQYF. The CDR3, as DNA: TGTGCCAGCTGCCCATACAGGGCTGATACGCAGTATTTT.